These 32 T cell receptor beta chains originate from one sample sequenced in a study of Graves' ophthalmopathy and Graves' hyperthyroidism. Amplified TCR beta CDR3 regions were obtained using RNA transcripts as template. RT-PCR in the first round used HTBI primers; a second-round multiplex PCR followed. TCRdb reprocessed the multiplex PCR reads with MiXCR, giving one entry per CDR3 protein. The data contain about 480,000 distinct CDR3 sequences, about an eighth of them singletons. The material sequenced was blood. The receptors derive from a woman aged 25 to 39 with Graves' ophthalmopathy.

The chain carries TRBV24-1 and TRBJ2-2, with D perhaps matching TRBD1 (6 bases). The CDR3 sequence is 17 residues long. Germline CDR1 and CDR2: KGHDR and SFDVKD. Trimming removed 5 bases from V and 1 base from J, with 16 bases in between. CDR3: CATSAPARTENTGELFF. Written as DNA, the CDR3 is TGTGCCACCAGTGCCCCCGCCAGGACAGAGAACACCGGGGAGCTGTTTTTT.

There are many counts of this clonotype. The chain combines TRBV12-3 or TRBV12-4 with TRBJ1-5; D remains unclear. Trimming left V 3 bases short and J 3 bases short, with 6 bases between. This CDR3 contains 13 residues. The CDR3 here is CASSFEFNQPQHF. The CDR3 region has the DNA TGTGCCAGCAGTTTCGAGTTCAATCAGCCCCAGCATTTT.

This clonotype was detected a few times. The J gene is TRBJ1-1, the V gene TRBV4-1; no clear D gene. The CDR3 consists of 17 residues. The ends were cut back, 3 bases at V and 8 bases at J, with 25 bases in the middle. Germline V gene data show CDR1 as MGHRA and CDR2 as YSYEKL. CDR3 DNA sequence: TGCGCCAGCAGCCACAACGCCGGGCGACGGAACTTTTGGGAAGCTTTCTTT. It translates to CASSHNAGRRNFWEAFF.

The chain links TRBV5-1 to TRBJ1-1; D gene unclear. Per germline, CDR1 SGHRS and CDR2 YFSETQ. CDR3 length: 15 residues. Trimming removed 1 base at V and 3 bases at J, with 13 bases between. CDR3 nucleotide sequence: TGCGCCAGCAGCTTGTGGTGGGATTCGGACACTGAAGCTTTCTTT. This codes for CASSLWWDSDTEAFF.

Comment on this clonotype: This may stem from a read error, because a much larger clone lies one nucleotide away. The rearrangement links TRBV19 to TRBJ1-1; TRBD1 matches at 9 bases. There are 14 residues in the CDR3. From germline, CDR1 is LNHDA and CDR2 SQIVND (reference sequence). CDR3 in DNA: TGTGTCAGTATTCAATGGGGACAGGGCACTGAAGCTTTCTTT. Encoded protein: CVSIQWGQGTEAFF. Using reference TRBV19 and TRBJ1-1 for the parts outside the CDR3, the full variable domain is DGGITQSPKYLFRKEGQNVTLSCEQNLNHDAMYWYRQDPGQGLRLIYYSQIVNDFQKGDIAEGYSVSREKKESFPLTVTSAQKNPTAFYLCVSIQWGQGTEAFFGQGTRLTVV.

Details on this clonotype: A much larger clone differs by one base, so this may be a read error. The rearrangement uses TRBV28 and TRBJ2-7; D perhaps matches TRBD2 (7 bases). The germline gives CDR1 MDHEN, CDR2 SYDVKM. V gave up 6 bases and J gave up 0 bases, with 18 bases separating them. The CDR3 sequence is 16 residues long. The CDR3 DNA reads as TGTGCCAGCAGACTAGGCGGGGGCTACCTCTCCTACGAGCAGTACTTC. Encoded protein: CASRLGGGYLSYEQYF. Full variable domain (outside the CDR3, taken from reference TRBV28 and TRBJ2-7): DVKVTQSSRYLVKRTGEKVFLECVQDMDHENMFWYRQDPGLGLRLIYFSYDVKMKEKGDIPEGYSVSREKKERFSLILESASTNQTSMYLCASRLGGGYLSYEQYFGPGTRLTVT.

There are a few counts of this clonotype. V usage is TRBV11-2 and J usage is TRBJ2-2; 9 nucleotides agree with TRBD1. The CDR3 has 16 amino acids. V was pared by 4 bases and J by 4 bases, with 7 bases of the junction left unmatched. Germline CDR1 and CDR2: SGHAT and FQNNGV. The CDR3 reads CASSSRQGGGTGELFF. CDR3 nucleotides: TGTGCCAGCAGCTCGAGACAGGGGGGCGGCACCGGGGAGCTGTTTTTT. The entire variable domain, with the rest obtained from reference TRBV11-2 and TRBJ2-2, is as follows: EAGVAQSPRYKIIEKRQSVAFWCNPISGHATLYWYQQILGQGPKLLIQFQNNGVVDDSQLPKDRFSAERLKGVDSTLKIQPAKLEDSAVYLCASSSRQGGGTGELFFGEGSRLTVL.

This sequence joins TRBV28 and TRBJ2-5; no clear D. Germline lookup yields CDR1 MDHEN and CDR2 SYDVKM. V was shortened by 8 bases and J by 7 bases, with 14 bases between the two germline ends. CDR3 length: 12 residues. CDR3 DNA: TGTGCCAGCCAAACCCCTGTGGCGACCCAGTACTTC. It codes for CASQTPVATQYF.

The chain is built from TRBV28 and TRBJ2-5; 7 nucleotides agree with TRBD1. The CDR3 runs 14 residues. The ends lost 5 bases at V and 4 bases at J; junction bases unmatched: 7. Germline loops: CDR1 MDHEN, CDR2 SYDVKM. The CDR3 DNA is TGTGCCAGCAGTCCAACAGGGGAACGAGAGACCCAGTACTTC. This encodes CASSPTGERETQYF. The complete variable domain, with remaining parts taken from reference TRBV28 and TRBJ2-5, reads DVKVTQSSRYLVKRTGEKVFLECVQDMDHENMFWYRQDPGLGLRLIYFSYDVKMKEKGDIPEGYSVSREKKERFSLILESASTNQTSMYLCASSPTGERETQYFGPGTRLLVL.

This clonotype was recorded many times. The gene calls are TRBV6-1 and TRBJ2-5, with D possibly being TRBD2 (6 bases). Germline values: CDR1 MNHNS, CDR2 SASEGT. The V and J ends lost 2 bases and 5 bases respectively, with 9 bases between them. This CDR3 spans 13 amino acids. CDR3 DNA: TGTGCCAGCAGTGAATCGGGGAGGGAGACCCAGTACTTC. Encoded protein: CASSESGRETQYF.

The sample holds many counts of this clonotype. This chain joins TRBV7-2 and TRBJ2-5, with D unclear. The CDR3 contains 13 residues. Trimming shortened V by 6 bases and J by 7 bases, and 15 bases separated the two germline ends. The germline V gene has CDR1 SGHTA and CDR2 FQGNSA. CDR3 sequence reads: CASRRDVSGTQYF. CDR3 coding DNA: TGTGCCAGCAGACGAGACGTTTCGGGGACCCAGTACTTC.

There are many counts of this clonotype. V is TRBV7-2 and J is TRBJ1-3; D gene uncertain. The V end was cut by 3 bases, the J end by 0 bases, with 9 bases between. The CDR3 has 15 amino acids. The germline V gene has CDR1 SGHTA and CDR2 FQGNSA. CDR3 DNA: TGTGCCAGCAGCTTCTTTACTAGCTCTGGAAACACCATATATTTT. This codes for CASSFFTSSGNTIYF.

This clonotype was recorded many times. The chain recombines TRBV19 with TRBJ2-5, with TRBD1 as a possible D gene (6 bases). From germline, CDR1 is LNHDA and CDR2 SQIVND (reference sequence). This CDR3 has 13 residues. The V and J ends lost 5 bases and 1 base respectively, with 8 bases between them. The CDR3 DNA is TGTGCCAGTAGTGGGACACTCCAAGAGACCCAGTACTTC. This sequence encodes CASSGTLQETQYF.

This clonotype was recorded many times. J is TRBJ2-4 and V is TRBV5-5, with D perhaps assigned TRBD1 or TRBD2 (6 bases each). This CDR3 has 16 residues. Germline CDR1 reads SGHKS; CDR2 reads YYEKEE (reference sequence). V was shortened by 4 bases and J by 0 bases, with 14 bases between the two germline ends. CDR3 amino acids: CASSHPPGAAKNIQYF. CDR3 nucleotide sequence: TGTGCCAGCAGCCATCCACCGGGGGCAGCCAAAAACATTCAGTACTTC.

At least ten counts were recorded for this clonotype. This CDR3 is CAANSGGETQYF. DNA of the CDR3: TGTGCCGCAAATAGCGGGGGGGAGACCCAGTACTTC. The chain uses TRBV30 and TRBJ2-5; 10 nucleotides align to TRBD2. This CDR3 has 12 amino acids. Germline CDR1 and CDR2: GTSNPN and SVGIG (reference sequence). J was trimmed by 5 bases and V by 8 bases; bases with no gene match: 5.

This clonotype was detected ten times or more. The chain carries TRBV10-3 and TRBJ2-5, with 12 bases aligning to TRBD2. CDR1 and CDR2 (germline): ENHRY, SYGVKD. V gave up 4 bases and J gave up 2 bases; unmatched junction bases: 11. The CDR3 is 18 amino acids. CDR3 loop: CAISGPGTSGPLQETQYF. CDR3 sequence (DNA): TGTGCCATCAGTGGCCCCGGGACTAGCGGGCCCCTTCAAGAGACCCAGTACTTC.

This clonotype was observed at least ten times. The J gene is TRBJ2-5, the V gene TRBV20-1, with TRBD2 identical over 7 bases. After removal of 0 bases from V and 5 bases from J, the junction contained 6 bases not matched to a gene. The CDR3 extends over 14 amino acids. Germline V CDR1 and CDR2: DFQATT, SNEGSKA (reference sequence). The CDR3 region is CSARDGGSWETQYF. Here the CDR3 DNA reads TGCAGTGCTAGAGATGGCGGGAGCTGGGAGACCCAGTACTTC.

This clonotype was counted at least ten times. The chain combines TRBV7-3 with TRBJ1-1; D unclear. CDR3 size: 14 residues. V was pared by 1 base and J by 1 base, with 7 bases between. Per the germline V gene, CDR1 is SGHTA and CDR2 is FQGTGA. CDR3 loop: CASSLISGNTEAFF. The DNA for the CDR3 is TGTGCCAGCAGCTTAATTTCAGGGAACACTGAAGCTTTCTTT.

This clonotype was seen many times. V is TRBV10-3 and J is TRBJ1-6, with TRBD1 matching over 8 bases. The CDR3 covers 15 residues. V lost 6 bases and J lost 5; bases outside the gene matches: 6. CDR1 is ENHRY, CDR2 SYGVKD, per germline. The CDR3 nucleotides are TGTGCCATCAGCAGGACAGGGCGCGATAATTCACCCCTCCACTTT. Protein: CAISRTGRDNSPLHF.

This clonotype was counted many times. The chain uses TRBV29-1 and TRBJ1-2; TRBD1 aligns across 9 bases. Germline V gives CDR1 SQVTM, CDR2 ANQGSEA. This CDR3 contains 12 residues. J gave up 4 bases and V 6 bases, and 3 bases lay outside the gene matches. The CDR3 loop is CSVTGGTYGYTF. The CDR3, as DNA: TGCAGCGTAACAGGGGGCACCTATGGCTACACCTTC.

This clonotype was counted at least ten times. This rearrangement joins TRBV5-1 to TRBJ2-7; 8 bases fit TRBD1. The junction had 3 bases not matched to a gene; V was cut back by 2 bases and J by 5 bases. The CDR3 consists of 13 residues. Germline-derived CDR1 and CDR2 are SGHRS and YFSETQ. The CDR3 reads CASSFRTGNEQYF. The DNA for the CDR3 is TGCGCCAGCAGCTTCCGGACAGGGAACGAGCAGTACTTC.

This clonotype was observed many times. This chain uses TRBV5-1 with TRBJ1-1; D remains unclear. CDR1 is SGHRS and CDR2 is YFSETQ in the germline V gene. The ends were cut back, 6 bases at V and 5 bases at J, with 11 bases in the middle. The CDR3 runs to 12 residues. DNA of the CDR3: TGCGCCAGCATTGGGCTAGGGACTGAAGCTTTCTTT. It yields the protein CASIGLGTEAFF.

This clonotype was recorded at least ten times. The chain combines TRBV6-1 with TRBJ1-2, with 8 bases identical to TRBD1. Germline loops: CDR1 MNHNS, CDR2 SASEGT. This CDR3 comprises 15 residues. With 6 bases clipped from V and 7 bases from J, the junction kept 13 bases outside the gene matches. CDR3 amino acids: CASRRTHQGAVGYTF. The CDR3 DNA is TGTGCCAGCAGGAGAACCCACCAGGGGGCCGTTGGCTACACCTTC.

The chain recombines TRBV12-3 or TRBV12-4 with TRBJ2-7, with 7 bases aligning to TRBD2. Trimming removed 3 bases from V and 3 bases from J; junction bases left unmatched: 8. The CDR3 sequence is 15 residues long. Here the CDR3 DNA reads TGTGCCAGCAGTTTTGGGCCTAGCGGATACTACGAGCAGTACTTC. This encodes CASSFGPSGYYEQYF.

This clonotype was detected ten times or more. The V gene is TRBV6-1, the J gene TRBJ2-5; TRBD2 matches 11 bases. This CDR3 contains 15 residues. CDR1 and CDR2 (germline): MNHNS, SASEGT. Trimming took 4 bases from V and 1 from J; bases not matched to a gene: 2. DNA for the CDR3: TGTGCCAGCAGTGCACTAGCGGGGGCCCAAGAGACCCAGTACTTC. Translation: CASSALAGAQETQYF.

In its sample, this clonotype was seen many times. The CDR3 sequence: CATLRQGALNQPQHF. In nucleotides, the CDR3 is TGTGCCACCCTCCGGCAGGGCGCTCTCAATCAGCCCCAGCATTTT. J is TRBJ1-5 and V is TRBV10-3, with D possibly TRBD1 on 5 matching bases. The ends were cut back, 10 bases at V and 3 bases at J, with 19 bases in the middle. CDR3 length equals 15 residues. Germline V CDR1 and CDR2: ENHRY, SYGVKD.

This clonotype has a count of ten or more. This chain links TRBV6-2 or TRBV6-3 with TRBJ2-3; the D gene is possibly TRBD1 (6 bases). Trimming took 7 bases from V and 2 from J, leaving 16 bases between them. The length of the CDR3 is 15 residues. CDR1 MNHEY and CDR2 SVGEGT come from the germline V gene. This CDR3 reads CASTSMGHLTDTQYF. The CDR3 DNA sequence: TGTGCCAGCACCTCCATGGGACATCTCACAGATACGCAGTATTTT.

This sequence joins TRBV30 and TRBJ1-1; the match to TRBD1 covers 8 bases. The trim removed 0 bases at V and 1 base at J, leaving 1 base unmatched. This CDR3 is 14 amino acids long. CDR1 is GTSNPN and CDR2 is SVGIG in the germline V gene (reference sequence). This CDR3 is CAWSVQGANTEAFF. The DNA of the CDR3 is TGTGCCTGGAGTGTTCAGGGGGCGAACACTGAAGCTTTCTTT.

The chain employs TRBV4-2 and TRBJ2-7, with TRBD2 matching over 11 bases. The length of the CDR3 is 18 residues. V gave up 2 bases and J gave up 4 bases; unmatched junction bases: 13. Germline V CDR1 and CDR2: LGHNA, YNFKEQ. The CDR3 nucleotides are TGTGCCAGCAGCCAAACTTCACTAGCGGGGGACCGCGTTTACGAGCAGTACTTC. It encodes CASSQTSLAGDRVYEQYF.

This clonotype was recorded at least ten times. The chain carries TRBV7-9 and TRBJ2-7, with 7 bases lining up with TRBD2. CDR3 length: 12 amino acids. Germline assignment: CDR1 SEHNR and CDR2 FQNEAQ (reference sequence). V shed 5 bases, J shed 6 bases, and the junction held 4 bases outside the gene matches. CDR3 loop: CASSESGVEQYF. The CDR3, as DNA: TGTGCCAGCAGCGAAAGCGGGGTCGAGCAGTACTTC.

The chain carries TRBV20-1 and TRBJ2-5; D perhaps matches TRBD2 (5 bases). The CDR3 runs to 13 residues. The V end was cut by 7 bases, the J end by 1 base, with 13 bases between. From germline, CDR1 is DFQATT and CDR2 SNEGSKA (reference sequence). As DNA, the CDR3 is TGCAGTGGGAGTATTCTAGCCCAAGAGACCCAGTACTTC. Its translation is CSGSILAQETQYF.

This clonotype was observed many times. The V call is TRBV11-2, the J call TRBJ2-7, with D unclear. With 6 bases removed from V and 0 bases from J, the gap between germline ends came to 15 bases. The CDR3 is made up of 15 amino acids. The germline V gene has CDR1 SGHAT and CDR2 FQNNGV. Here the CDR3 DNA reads TGTGCCAGCAGTTGGTCATCGACGTACTCCTACGAGCAGTACTTC. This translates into CASSWSSTYSYEQYF.